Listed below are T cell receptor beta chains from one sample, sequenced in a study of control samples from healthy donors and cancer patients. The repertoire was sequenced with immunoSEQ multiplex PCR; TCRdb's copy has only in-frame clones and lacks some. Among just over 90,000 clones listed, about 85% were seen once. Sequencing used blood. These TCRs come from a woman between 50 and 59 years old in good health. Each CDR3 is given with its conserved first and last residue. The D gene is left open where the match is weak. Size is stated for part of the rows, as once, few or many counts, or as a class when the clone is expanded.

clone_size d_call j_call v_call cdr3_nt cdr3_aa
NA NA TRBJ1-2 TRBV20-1 TGCAGTGCTAGTACCGGGACGGACTATGGCTACACCTTC CSASTGTDYGYTF
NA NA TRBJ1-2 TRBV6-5 TGTGCCAGCAGTTACGGGCAGGGGATTGATGGCTACACCTTC CASSYGQGIDGYTF
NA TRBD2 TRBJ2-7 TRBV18 TGTGCCAGCTCCCTAGGGACTAGCGGGGCCGGAGGGTCCTACGAGCAGTACTTC CASSLGTSGAGGSYEQYF
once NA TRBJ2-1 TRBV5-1 TGCGCCAGCAGCTTGTCGGGTAATGAGCAGTTCTTC CASSLSGNEQFF
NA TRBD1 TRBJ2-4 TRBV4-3 TGCGCCAGCAGCCACTCAGGACAGGGGATCAAAAACATTCAGTACTTC CASSHSGQGIKNIQYF
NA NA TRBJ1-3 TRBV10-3 TGTGCCATCAGTGACCTCGGGGAGGGGTCTGGAAACACCATATATTTT CAISDLGEGSGNTIYF
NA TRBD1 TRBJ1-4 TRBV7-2 TGTGCCAGCAGCTTAGCAGGGGGCAGTAATGAAAAACTGTTTTTT CASSLAGGSNEKLFF
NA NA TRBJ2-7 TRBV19 TGTGCCAGTAGTATAGAGGCGGGACAGTTCTCGCTGGGCGAGCAGTACTTC CASSIEAGQFSLGEQYF
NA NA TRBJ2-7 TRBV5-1 TGCGCCAGCAGCTTGGAGTCGGGCGGCGCCTACGAGCAGTACTTC CASSLESGGAYEQYF
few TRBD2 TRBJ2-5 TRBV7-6 TGTGCCAGCAGCTTAGGGCGGGGGGGCCGCCAAGAGACCCAGTACTTC CASSLGRGGRQETQYF
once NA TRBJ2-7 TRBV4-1 TGCGCCAGCAGCCAAGAATCCCCTGGGTTCGGGGAGTCCTACGAGCAGTACTTC CASSQESPGFGESYEQYF